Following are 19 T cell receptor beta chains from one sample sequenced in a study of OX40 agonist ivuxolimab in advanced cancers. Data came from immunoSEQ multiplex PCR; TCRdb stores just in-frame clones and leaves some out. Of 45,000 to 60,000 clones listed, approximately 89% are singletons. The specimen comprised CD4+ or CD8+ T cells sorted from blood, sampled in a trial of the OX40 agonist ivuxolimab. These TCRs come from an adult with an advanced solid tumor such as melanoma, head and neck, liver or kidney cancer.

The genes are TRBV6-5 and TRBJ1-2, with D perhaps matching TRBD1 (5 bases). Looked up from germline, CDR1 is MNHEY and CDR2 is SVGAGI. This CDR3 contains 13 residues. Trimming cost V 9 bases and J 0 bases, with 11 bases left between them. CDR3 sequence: CASYQGPNYGYTF. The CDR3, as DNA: TGTGCCAGTTACCAGGGCCCTAACTATGGCTACACCTTC.

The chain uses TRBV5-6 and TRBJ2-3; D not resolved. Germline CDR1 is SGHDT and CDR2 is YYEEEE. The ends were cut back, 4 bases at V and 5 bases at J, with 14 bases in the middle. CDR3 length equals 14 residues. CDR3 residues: CASSQTELRDTQYF. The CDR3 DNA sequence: TGTGCCAGCAGCCAGACCGAGTTGAGAGATACGCAGTATTTT.

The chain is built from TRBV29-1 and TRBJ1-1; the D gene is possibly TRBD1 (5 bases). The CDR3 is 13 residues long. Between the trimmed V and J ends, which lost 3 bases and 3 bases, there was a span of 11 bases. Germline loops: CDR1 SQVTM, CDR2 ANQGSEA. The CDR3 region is CSVDLGAYTEAFF. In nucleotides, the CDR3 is TGCAGCGTTGACCTTGGGGCGTACACTGAAGCTTTCTTT.

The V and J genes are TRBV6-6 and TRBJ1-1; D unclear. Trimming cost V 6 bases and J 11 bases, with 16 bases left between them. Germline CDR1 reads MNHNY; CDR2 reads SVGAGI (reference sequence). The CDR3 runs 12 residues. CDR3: CASSLVPTEAFF. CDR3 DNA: TGTGCCAGCAGCCTCGTCCCAACAGAGGCTTTCTTT.

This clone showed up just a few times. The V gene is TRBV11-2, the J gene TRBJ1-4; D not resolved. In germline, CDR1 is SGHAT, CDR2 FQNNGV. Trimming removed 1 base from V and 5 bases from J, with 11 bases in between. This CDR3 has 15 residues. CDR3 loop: CASSLVLGMNEKLFF. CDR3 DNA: TGTGCCAGCAGCTTAGTCCTGGGAATGAATGAAAAACTGTTTTTT. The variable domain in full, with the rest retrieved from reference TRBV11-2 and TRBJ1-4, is EAGVAQSPRYKIIEKRQSVAFWCNPISGHATLYWYQQILGQGPKLLIQFQNNGVVDDSQLPKDRFSAERLKGVDSTLKIQPAKLEDSAVYLCASSLVLGMNEKLFFGSGTQLSVL.

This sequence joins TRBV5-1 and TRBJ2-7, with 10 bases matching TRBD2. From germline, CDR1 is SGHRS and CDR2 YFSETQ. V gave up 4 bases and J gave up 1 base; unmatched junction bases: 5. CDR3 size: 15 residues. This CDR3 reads CASSGSSGGSYEQYF. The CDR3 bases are TGCGCCAGCAGCGGCTCTAGCGGGGGATCCTACGAGCAGTACTTC.

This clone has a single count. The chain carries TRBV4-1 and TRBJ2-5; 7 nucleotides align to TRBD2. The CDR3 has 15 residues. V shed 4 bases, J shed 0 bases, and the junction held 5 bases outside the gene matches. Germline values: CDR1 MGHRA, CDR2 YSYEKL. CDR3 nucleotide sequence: TGCGCCAGCAGCCTTTTCGGGGGGTACCAAGAGACCCAGTACTTC. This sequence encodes CASSLFGGYQETQYF.

In DNA, the CDR3 is TGTGCCAGCAGCGTCATCCAGACAGGCACAGATACGCAGTATTTT. It is translated as CASSVIQTGTDTQYF. V gene TRBV9 combines with J gene TRBJ2-3, with D maybe TRBD1 (5 bases). The germline CDR1 and CDR2 sequences are SGDLS and YYNGEE. The CDR3 totals 15 residues. Deletions cut 2 bases from V and 1 base from J, with 11 bases between.

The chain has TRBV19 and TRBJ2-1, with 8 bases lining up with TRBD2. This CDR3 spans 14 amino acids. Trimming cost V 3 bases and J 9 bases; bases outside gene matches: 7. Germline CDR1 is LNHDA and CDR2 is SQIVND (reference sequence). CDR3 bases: TGTGCCAGTAGTATCGGGGGGGACCTGGTTGAGCAGTTCTTC. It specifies CASSIGGDLVEQFF.

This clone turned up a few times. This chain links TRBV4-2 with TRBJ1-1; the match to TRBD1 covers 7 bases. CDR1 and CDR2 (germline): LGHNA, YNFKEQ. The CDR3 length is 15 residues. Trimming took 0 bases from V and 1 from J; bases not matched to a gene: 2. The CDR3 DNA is TGTGCCAGCAGCCAAGACACAGGGGCGAACACTGAAGCTTTCTTT. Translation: CASSQDTGANTEAFF.

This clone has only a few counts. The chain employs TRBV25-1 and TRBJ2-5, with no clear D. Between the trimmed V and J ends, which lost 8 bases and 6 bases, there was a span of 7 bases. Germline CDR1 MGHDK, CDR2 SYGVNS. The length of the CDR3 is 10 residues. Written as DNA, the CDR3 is TGTGCCAGCGGTATACAGACCCAGTACTTC. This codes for CASGIQTQYF. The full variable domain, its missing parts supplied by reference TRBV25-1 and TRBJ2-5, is EADIYQTPRYLVIGTGKKITLECSQTMGHDKMYWYQQDPGMELHLIHYSYGVNSTEKGDLSSESTVSRIRTEHFPLTLESARPSHTSQYLCASGIQTQYFGPGTRLLVL.

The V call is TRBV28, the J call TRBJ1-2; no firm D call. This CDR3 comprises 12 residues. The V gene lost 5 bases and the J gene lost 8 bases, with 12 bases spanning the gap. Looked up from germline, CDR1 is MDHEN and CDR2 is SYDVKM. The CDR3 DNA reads TGTGCCAGCAGTCCTTCAGCCGAGGGCTACACCTTC. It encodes CASSPSAEGYTF.

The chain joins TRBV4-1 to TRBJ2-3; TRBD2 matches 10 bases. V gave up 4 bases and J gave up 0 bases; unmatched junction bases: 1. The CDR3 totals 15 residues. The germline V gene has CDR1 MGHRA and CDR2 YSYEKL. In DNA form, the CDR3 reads TGCGCCAGCAGCCCGACTAGCGGGAGCACAGATACGCAGTATTTT. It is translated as CASSPTSGSTDTQYF.

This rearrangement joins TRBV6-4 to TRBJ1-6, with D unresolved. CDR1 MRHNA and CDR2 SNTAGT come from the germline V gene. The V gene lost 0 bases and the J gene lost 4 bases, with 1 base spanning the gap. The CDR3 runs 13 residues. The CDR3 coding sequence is TGTGCCAGCAGTGACTCGTATAATTCACCCCTCCACTTT. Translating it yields CASSDSYNSPLHF.

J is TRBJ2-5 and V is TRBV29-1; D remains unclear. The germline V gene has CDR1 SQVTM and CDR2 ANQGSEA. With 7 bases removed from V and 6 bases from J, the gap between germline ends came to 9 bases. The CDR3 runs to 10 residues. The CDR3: CSALGKTQYF. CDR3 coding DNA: TGCAGCGCGCTAGGGAAGACCCAGTACTTC.

CDR3 residues: CAWSVKGGGGELFF. The CDR3 bases are TGTGCCTGGAGTGTAAAGGGGGGGGGCGGGGAGCTGTTTTTT. The V call is TRBV30, the J call TRBJ2-2, with a weak D call TRBD2 (7 bases). This CDR3 region has 14 residues. Germline V gene data show CDR1 as GTSNPN and CDR2 as SVGIG (reference sequence). Trimming left V 0 bases short and J 7 bases short, with 12 bases between.

CDR3 sequence: CASSRTGDLGFEQYF. DNA for the CDR3: TGTGCCAGCAGTAGGACAGGGGATTTGGGTTTCGAGCAGTACTTC. J is TRBJ2-7 and V is TRBV27; 9 bases map to TRBD1. CDR1 and CDR2 (germline): MNHEY, SMNVEV (reference sequence). Trimming removed 5 bases from V and 6 bases from J; junction bases left unmatched: 11. This CDR3 has 15 amino acids.

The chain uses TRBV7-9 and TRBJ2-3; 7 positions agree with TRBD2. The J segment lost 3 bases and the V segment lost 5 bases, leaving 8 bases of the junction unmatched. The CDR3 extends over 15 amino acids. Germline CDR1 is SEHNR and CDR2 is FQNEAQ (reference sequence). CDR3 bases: TGTGCCAGCAGCGCCGGGGTTAGCGGGACAGATACGCAGTATTTT. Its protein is CASSAGVSGTDTQYF.

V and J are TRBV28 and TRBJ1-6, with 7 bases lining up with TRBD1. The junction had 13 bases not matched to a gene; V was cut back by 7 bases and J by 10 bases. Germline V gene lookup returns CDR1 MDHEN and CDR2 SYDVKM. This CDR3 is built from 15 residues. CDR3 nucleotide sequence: TGTGCCAGCATTCTGCTACTAGGGGGCAACTCACCCCTCCACTTT. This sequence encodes CASILLLGGNSPLHF. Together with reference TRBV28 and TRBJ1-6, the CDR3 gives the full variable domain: DVKVTQSSRYLVKRTGEKVFLECVQDMDHENMFWYRQDPGLGLRLIYFSYDVKMKEKGDIPEGYSVSREKKERFSLILESASTNQTSMYLCASILLLGGNSPLHFGNGTRLTVT.